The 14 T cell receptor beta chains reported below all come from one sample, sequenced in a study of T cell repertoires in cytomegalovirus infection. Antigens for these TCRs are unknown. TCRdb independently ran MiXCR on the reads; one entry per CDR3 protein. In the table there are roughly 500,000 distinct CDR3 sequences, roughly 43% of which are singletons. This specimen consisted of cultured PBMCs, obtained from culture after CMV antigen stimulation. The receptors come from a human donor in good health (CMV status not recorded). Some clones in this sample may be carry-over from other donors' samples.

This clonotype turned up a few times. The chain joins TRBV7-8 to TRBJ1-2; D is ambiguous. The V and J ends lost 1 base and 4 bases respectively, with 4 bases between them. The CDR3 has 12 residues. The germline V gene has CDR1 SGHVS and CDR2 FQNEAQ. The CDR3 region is CASSLGAYGYTF. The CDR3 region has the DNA TGTGCCAGCAGCTTAGGGGCCTATGGCTACACCTTC.

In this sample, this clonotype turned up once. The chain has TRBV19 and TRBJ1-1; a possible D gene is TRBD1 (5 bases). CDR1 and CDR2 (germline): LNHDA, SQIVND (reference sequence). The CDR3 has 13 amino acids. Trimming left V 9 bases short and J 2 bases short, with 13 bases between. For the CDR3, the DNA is TGTGCCAGCAACCCGGGGCACAACACTGAAGCTTTCTTT. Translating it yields CASNPGHNTEAFF.

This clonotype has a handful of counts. The CDR3 protein is CASSLGYRATAYEQYF. The CDR3 DNA reads as TGTGCCAGCAGCTTAGGATACAGGGCGACAGCCTACGAGCAGTACTTC. The chain links TRBV7-9 to TRBJ2-7, with a tentative D call TRBD1 (6 bases). The V gene's germline CDR1 is SEHNR and CDR2 FQNEAQ (reference sequence). V lost 1 base and J lost 2, with 15 bases in between. CDR3 length: 16 amino acids.

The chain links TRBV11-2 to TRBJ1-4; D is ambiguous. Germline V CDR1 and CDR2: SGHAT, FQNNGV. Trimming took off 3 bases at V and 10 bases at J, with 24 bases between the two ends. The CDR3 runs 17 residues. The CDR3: CASSFSKDTSIMGKLFF. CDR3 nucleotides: TGTGCCAGCAGCTTCTCGAAAGACACGTCAATAATGGGAAAACTGTTTTTT.

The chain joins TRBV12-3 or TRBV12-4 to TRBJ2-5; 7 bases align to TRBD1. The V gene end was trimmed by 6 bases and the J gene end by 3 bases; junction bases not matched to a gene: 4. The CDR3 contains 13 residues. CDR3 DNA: TGTGCCAGCAGCCATCAGGGGGAAGAGACCCAGTACTTC. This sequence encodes CASSHQGEETQYF.

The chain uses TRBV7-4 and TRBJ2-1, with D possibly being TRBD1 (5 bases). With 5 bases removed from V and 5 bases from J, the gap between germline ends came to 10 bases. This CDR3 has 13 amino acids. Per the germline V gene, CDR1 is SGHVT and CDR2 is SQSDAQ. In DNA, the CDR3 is TGTGCCAGCAGCACAACAGGTAACAATGAGCAGTTCTTC. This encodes CASSTTGNNEQFF. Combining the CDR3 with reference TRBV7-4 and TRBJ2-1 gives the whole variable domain GAGVSQSPRYKVAKRGRDVALRCDSISGHVTLYWYRQTLGQGSEVLTYSQSDAQRDKSGRPSGRFSAERPERSVSTLKIQRTEQGDSAVYLCASSTTGNNEQFFGPGTRLTVL.

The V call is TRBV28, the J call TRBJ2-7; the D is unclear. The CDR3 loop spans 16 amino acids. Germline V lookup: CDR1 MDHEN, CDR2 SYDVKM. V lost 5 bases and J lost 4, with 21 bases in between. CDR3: CASSRTRKKEIYEQYF. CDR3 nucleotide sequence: TGTGCCAGCAGTCGGACGAGGAAGAAGGAAATATACGAGCAGTACTTC.

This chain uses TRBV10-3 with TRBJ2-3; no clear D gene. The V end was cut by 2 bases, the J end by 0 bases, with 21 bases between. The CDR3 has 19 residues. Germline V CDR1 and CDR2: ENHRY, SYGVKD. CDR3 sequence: CAISETTDPTATSTDTQYF. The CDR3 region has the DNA TGTGCCATCAGTGAGACGACCGACCCAACGGCCACTAGCACAGATACGCAGTATTTT.

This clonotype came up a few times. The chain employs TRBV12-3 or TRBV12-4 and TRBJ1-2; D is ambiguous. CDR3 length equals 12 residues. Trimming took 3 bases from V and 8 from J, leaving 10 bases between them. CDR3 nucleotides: TGTGCCAGCAGTTTGTTCCGGGAGGGCTACACCTTC. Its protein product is CASSLFREGYTF.

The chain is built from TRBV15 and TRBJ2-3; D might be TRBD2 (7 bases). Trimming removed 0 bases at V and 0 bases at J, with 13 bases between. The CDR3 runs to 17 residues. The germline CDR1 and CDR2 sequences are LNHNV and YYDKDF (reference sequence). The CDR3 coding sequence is TGTGCCACCAGCAGAGAGGCTAGCGGACAGAGCACAGATACGCAGTATTTT. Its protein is CATSREASGQSTDTQYF.

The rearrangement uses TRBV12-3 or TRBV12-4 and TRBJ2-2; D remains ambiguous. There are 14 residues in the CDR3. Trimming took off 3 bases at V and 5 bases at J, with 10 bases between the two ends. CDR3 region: CASSFNQLTGELFF. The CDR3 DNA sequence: TGTGCCAGCAGTTTTAACCAGTTAACCGGGGAGCTGTTTTTT.

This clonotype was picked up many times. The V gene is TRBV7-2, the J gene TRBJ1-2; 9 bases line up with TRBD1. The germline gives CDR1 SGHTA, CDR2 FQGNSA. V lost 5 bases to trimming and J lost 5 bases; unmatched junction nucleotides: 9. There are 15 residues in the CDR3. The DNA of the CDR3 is TGTGCCAGCAGCACCGCTGCCGGGACAGGGTATGGCTACACCTTC. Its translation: CASSTAAGTGYGYTF.

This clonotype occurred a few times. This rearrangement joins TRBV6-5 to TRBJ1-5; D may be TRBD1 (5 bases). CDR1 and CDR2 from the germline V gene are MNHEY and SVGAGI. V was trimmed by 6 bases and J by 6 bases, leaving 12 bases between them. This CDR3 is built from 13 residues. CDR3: CASSRARGQPQHF. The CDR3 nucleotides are TGTGCCAGCAGCCGTGCTAGGGGTCAGCCCCAGCATTTT.

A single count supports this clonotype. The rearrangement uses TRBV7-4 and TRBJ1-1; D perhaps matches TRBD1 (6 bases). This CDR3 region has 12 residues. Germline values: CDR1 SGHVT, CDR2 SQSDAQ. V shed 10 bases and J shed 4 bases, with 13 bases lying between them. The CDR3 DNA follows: TGTGCCACTGGACAGATGTTCACTGAAGCTTTCTTT. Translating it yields CATGQMFTEAFF.